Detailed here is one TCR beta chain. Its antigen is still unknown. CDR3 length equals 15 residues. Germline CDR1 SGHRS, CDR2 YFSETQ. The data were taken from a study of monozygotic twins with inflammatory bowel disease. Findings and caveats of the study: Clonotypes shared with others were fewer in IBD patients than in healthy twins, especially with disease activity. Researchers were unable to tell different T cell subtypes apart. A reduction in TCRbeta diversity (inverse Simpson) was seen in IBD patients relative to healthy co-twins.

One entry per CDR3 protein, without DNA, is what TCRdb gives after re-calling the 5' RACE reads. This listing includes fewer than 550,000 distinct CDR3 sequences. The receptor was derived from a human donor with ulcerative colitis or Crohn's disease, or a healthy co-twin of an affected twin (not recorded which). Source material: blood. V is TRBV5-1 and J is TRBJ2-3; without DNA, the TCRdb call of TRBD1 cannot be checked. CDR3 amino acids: CASSSPGQGTDTQYF.